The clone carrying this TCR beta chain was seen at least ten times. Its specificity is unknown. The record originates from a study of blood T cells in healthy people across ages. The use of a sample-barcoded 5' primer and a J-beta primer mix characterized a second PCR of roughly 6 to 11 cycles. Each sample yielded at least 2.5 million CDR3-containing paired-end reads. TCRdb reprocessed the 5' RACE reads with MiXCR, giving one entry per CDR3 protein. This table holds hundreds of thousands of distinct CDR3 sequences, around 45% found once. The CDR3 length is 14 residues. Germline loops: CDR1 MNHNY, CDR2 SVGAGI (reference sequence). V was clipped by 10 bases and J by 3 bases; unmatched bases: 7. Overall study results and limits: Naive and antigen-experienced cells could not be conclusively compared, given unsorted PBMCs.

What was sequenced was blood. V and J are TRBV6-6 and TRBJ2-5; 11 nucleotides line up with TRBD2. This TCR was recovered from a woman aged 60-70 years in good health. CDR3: CATAKGLAEETQYF. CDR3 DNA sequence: TGTGCCACCGCAAAGGGACTAGCGGAAGAGACCCAGTACTTC.